The rows below give T cell receptor beta chains drawn from one sample of a study of blood T cell repertoires in COVID-19. Some clones are missing from TCRdb's copy, which holds only in-frame ones; the method was immunoSEQ multiplex PCR. The table lists 120,000 to 150,000 clones, about 88% of them singletons. Sequences were obtained from peripheral blood. The receptors stem from a human donor with COVID-19, enrolled during active disease. The donor label of this sample is uncertain. The CDR3 runs from the conserved cysteine through the conserved F or W. Fields, in order: CDR3 DNA, CDR3 protein, CDR3 length, clone size, D gene, J gene, V gene. D genes are given only for firm matches. Expanded clones are given a class, and other clones once, few, many or no size at all.

DNA: TGTGCCAGTAGTATAGTCCAACTGGGGCAGAAAAATGAAAAACTGTTTTTT
CDR3: CASSIVQLGQKNEKLFF
length: 17
size: -
D: -
J: TRBJ1-4
V: TRBV19

DNA: TGTGCCAGCAATCTGGGACAGGCGTTCAATCAGCCCCAGCATTTT
CDR3: CASNLGQAFNQPQHF
length: 15
size: -
D: TRBD1
J: TRBJ1-5
V: TRBV6-5

DNA: TGTGCCAGCAGCCGGGACTGGGAGTCCTACGAGCAGTACTTC
CDR3: CASSRDWESYEQYF
length: 14
size: -
D: -
J: TRBJ2-7
V: TRBV14

DNA: TGTGCCAGCAGGGGGACAGGCGGACAGCCCCAGCATTTT
CDR3: CASRGTGGQPQHF
length: 13
size: -
D: TRBD1
J: TRBJ1-5
V: TRBV6-5

DNA: TGTGCCAGCAGGGAAAGACAGGCTAACTATGGCTACACCTTC
CDR3: CASRERQANYGYTF
length: 14
size: -
D: -
J: TRBJ1-2
V: TRBV2

DNA: TGCAGCGTTGAAGATCCGGGGGAGGGTGAAAAACTGTTTTTT
CDR3: CSVEDPGEGEKLFF
length: 14
size: -
D: -
J: TRBJ1-4
V: TRBV29-1

DNA: TGTGCCACCAGTGAGGACAGTCTGAACTATGGCTACACCTTC
CDR3: CATSEDSLNYGYTF
length: 14
size: -
D: -
J: TRBJ1-2
V: TRBV24-1

DNA: TGTGCCAGCAGCTTAGAGGGGGGAACTCATACTAAAGCTTTCTTT
CDR3: CASSLEGGTHTKAFF
length: 15
size: -
D: -
J: TRBJ1-1
V: TRBV11-2

DNA: TGTGCCAGCAGCTTGACTGGACTAGCGGGAGAAAGGCAGTTCTTC
CDR3: CASSLTGLAGERQFF
length: 15
size: -
D: TRBD2
J: TRBJ2-1
V: TRBV11-3

DNA: TGTGCCAGCAGCACCCTAGGGACAACTGGAAACACCATATATTTT
CDR3: CASSTLGTTGNTIYF
length: 15
size: -
D: -
J: TRBJ1-3
V: TRBV7-6

DNA: TGTGCCAGCAGTGTCCAGGGCGGAGAGACCCAGTACTTC
CDR3: CASSVQGGETQYF
length: 13
size: -
D: -
J: TRBJ2-5
V: TRBV6-4

DNA: TGTGCCAGCATTCCGACAGCGGAAGCTTTCTTT
CDR3: CASIPTAEAFF
length: 11
size: -
D: -
J: TRBJ1-1
V: TRBV2

DNA: TGCGCCAGCAGCTTGGTAACAGAAGTCGAAGCTTTCTTT
CDR3: CASSLVTEVEAFF
length: 13
size: -
D: -
J: TRBJ1-1
V: TRBV5-1

DNA: TGTGCCACTTTTGCGGACAAGCCCTACGAGCAGTACTTC
CDR3: CATFADKPYEQYF
length: 13
size: -
D: -
J: TRBJ2-7
V: TRBV6-5

DNA: TGTGCCAGCAGCACCCGACAGGGGGGAACTGAAGCTTTCTTT
CDR3: CASSTRQGGTEAFF
length: 14
size: -
D: TRBD1
J: TRBJ1-1
V: TRBV14

DNA: TGTGCCTGGAGTAGGACTCTGCGCACAGATACGCAGTATTTT
CDR3: CAWSRTLRTDTQYF
length: 14
size: -
D: -
J: TRBJ2-3
V: TRBV30

DNA: TGTGCCAGCAGCTTGCAGGACAGACTGACCGGGGAGCTGTTTTTT
CDR3: CASSLQDRLTGELFF
length: 15
size: -
D: -
J: TRBJ2-2
V: TRBV5-6

DNA: TGTGCCAGTAGGTTAGGACAACAAGGAAACACCATATATTTT
CDR3: CASRLGQQGNTIYF
length: 14
size: few
D: -
J: TRBJ1-3
V: TRBV19

DNA: TGTGCCAGCAGTCCCCGGGCCCCCCGGGGTCAGCCCCAGCATTTT
CDR3: CASSPRAPRGQPQHF
length: 15
size: -
D: -
J: TRBJ1-5
V: TRBV6-8

DNA: TGTGCCAGCAGTTACGGTGGCGGGGTGAGCTACACCTTC
CDR3: CASSYGGGVSYTF
length: 13
size: -
D: -
J: TRBJ1-2
V: TRBV6-5

DNA: TGTGCCAGTAGAGACAGGGCTGGAAACACCATATATTTT
CDR3: CASRDRAGNTIYF
length: 13
size: -
D: TRBD1
J: TRBJ1-3
V: TRBV19

DNA: TGTGCCAGCAGCACGACAGGGGGCAACACCGGGGAGCTGTTTTTT
CDR3: CASSTTGGNTGELFF
length: 15
size: -
D: TRBD1
J: TRBJ2-2
V: TRBV7-3

DNA: TGTGCCAGCAGGCCCCGGGACTCTACCATATATTTT
CDR3: CASRPRDSTIYF
length: 12
size: -
D: -
J: TRBJ1-3
V: TRBV28